The 30 T cell receptor beta chains below all came from one sample that was sequenced in a study of early T cells in non-severe SARS-CoV-2 infection (dated by TCRdb to the early 2020s). The library was generated by 5' RACE. Sequencer: NextSeq 500. The public reads were reprocessed in TCRdb via fastp at Q25 and MiXCR, keeping in-frame beta chains. Each CDR3 protein appears once, grouped with its most common genes and DNA. Recorded for this sample are about 97,000 distinct CDR3 sequences; approximately 11% of them occurred a single time. The ten largest clones take up less than 5.5% of the sample. The specimen was whole blood, collected at baseline. These receptors originate from an adult who was a healthcare worker with PCR-confirmed SARS-CoV-2 infection or an uninfected control (not recorded which).

This rearrangement joins TRBV19 to TRBJ1-1; no clear D. This CDR3 is 12 amino acids long. Germline lookup yields CDR1 LNHDA and CDR2 SQIVND (reference sequence). V was cut by 7 bases and J by 3 bases, with 9 bases left in between. CDR3 loop: CASKKRYTEAFF. CDR3 in DNA: TGTGCCAGTAAGAAGAGATACACTGAAGCTTTCTTT.

There are many counts of this clonotype. The rearrangement uses TRBV10-3 and TRBJ1-2; 7 bases match TRBD1. With 0 bases clipped from V and 3 bases from J, the junction kept 10 bases outside the gene matches. Germline CDR1 ENHRY, CDR2 SYGVKD. This CDR3 comprises 17 residues. The CDR3: CAISESGRTGLYYGYTF. CDR3 nucleotide sequence: TGTGCCATCAGTGAGTCAGGGAGGACAGGACTTTACTATGGCTACACCTTC.

As DNA, the CDR3 is TGCAGCGTTGTTGGGCTCGCAGGCACCTACGAGCAGTACTTC. Translation: CSVVGLAGTYEQYF. This rearrangement joins TRBV29-1 to TRBJ2-7; no definite D call. Trimming took off 4 bases at V and 2 bases at J, with 15 bases between the two ends. Germline V gives CDR1 SQVTM, CDR2 ANQGSEA. The CDR3 length is 14 residues.

This chain joins TRBV20-1 and TRBJ2-1; 10 bases line up with TRBD2. Trimming at V came to 3 bases and at J to 8 bases, leaving 10 bases not matched to a gene. The CDR3 extends over 15 amino acids. Germline V lookup: CDR1 DFQATT, CDR2 SNEGSKA (reference sequence). The CDR3 region has the DNA TGCAGTGCTAGTGAACCAGCGGGGGGGCCGGATGAGCAGTTCTTC. Protein product: CSASEPAGGPDEQFF.

The chain recombines TRBV3-1 with TRBJ1-6; TRBD1 might be the D (5 bases). Trimming left V 3 bases short and J 10 bases short, with 19 bases between. Per germline, CDR1 LGHDT and CDR2 YNNKEL (reference sequence). The CDR3 loop spans 16 amino acids. The CDR3 spells CASSQVAGRGRSPLHF. The CDR3 coding sequence is TGTGCCAGCAGCCAGGTCGCGGGGAGGGGTCGGTCACCCCTCCACTTT.

The V and J genes are TRBV9 and TRBJ2-1, with a weak D call TRBD1 (7 bases). The germline gives CDR1 SGDLS, CDR2 YYNGEE. The V gene lost 4 bases and the J gene lost 13 bases, with 18 bases spanning the gap. The CDR3 length is 13 residues. CDR3 in DNA: TGTGCCAGCAGCTCTCAGCCCCAGGGGGGCCAGTTCTTC. It encodes CASSSQPQGGQFF.

The chain employs TRBV18 and TRBJ1-4, with 8 positions matching TRBD1. The CDR3 length is 16 residues. Germline CDR1 reads KGHSH; CDR2 reads LQKENI. V was pared by 4 bases and J by 0 bases, with 4 bases of the junction left unmatched. CDR3 nucleotide sequence: TGTGCCAGCTCACGAGGGACAGGAGCAACTAATGAAAAACTGTTTTTT. Its translation is CASSRGTGATNEKLFF.

The chain is built from TRBV30 and TRBJ2-7, with D uncertain. The CDR3 has 14 residues. V lost 1 base to trimming and J lost 1 base, with 11 bases between them. CDR1 and CDR2 from the germline V gene are GTSNPN and SVGIG (reference sequence). This CDR3 reads CAWSAGGASYEQYF. The CDR3 coding sequence is TGTGCCTGGAGTGCCGGTGGAGCATCCTACGAGCAGTACTTC.

This clonotype was seen a few times. The chain combines TRBV5-6 with TRBJ1-4; D unclear. The V end lost 4 bases, the J end lost 2 bases, and 12 bases lay between the germline ends. Germline values: CDR1 SGHDT, CDR2 YYEEEE. The length of the CDR3 is 15 residues. DNA for the CDR3: TGTGCCAGCAGCCCGTTAGGACGGACTAATGAAAAACTGTTTTTT. Translation gives CASSPLGRTNEKLFF. The entire variable domain, with the rest obtained from reference TRBV5-6 and TRBJ1-4, is as follows: DAGVTQSPTHLIKTRGQQVTLRCSPKSGHDTVSWYQQALGQGPQFIFQYYEEEERQRGNFPDRFSGHQFPNYSSELNVNALLLGDSALYLCASSPLGRTNEKLFFGSGTQLSVL.

This clonotype was recorded a few times. The rearrangement joins TRBV14 to TRBJ1-2; no clear D. This CDR3 is 16 amino acids long. Trimming shortened V by 1 base and J by 0 bases, and 12 bases separated the two germline ends. Germline CDR1 SGHDN, CDR2 FVKESK. The CDR3 DNA follows: TGTGCCAGCAGCCAAGGATCCCCGGGAACTAACTATGGCTACACCTTC. Protein sequence: CASSQGSPGTNYGYTF.

Regarding this clonotype: The junction shows a germline mismatch at one end, possibly a read error. This chain joins TRBV7-9 and TRBJ2-1; D is uncertain. The CDR3 is 14 residues long. The germline V gene has CDR1 SEHNR and CDR2 FQNEAQ (reference sequence). The DNA of the CDR3 is TGTGCCAGCAGCTCCCCGGCCCCTTACAGTGAGCAGTTCTTC. Encoded protein: CASSSPAPYSEQFF.

The chain recombines TRBV6-1 with TRBJ1-1; TRBD1 might be the D (5 bases). Germline V CDR1 and CDR2: MNHNS, SASEGT. There are 14 residues in the CDR3. V lost 5 bases, J lost 4 bases, and 14 bases lay in between. The CDR3 loop is CASSRDLGGTEAFF. The DNA of the CDR3 is TGTGCCAGCAGTCGGGACCTTGGGGGCACTGAAGCTTTCTTT.

This clonotype was detected only a few times. The V and J genes are TRBV7-9 and TRBJ2-1; 11 bases are shared with TRBD2. Losses at the gene ends were 3 bases for V and 7 bases for J; bases not matched to a gene: 5. This CDR3 region has 15 residues. Germline assignment: CDR1 SEHNR and CDR2 FQNEAQ (reference sequence). The CDR3 protein is CASSFSGRAQNEQFF. The CDR3, as DNA: TGTGCCAGCAGCTTTAGCGGGAGGGCCCAGAATGAGCAGTTCTTC.

This clonotype was recorded a few times. The gene calls are TRBV20-1 and TRBJ1-1; D unresolved. Germline loops: CDR1 DFQATT, CDR2 SNEGSKA (reference sequence). The CDR3 runs to 14 residues. V lost 6 bases to trimming and J lost 4 bases, with 18 bases between them. CDR3 sequence: CSARRSPEGTEAFF. CDR3 bases: TGCAGTGCCAGAAGGTCCCCAGAGGGCACTGAAGCTTTCTTT.

V gene TRBV5-1 combines with J gene TRBJ2-1, with D possibly called TRBD1 or TRBD2 (6 bases each). V lost 4 bases and J lost 3, with 14 bases in between. The CDR3 loop spans 15 amino acids. Germline CDR1 reads SGHRS; CDR2 reads YFSETQ. CDR3: CASSLGAGNYNEQFF. As DNA, the CDR3 is TGCGCCAGCAGCCTGGGGGCGGGAAACTACAATGAGCAGTTCTTC. Full variable domain (rest looked up from reference TRBV5-1 and TRBJ2-1): KAGVTQTPRYLIKTRGQQVTLSCSPISGHRSVSWYQQTPGQGLQFLFEYFSETQRNKGNFPGRFSGRQFSNSRSEMNVSTLELGDSALYLCASSLGAGNYNEQFFGPGTRLTVL.

The DNA of the CDR3 is TGTGCCAGCAACAGGGTCACAGATACGCAGTATTTT. Translating gives CASNRVTDTQYF. This rearrangement joins TRBV7-9 to TRBJ2-3, with D possibly matching TRBD1 (6 bases). Germline V CDR1 and CDR2: SEHNR, FQNEAQ (reference sequence). CDR3 size: 12 residues. Trimming pared 7 bases from V and 2 bases from J, leaving 7 bases between.

This clonotype was found a few times. The chain combines TRBV3-1 with TRBJ1-6; D gene ambiguous. Per germline, CDR1 LGHDT and CDR2 YNNKEL (reference sequence). This CDR3 spans 14 amino acids. V lost 0 bases and J 7 bases, leaving 7 bases between the germline ends. The CDR3 loop is CASSQDVRNSPLHF. CDR3 sequence (DNA): TGTGCCAGCAGCCAAGATGTCCGGAATTCACCCCTCCACTTT.

The chain combines TRBV11-2 with TRBJ2-3; 7 bases align to TRBD1. Per the germline V gene, CDR1 is SGHAT and CDR2 is FQNNGV. The CDR3 sequence is 14 residues long. The ends lost 5 bases at V and 3 bases at J; junction bases unmatched: 5. The CDR3 protein is CASSELQGTDTQYF. In DNA form, the CDR3 reads TGTGCCAGCAGCGAATTACAGGGGACAGATACGCAGTATTTT. Using reference TRBV11-2 and TRBJ2-3 for the parts outside the CDR3, the full variable domain is EAGVAQSPRYKIIEKRQSVAFWCNPISGHATLYWYQQILGQGPKLLIQFQNNGVVDDSQLPKDRFSAERLKGVDSTLKIQPAKLEDSAVYLCASSELQGTDTQYFGPGTRLTVL.

This clonotype was seen more than once but under ten times. This chain joins TRBV5-8 and TRBJ2-7; 9 nucleotides align to TRBD1. V trimming: 4 bases; J trimming: 1 base; junction bases outside the gene matches: 6. CDR1 and CDR2 (germline): SGHTS, YDEGEE. The CDR3 runs 15 residues. Written as DNA, the CDR3 is TGTGCCAGCAGCCTCGGACAGGGGTATTCCTACGAGCAGTACTTC. Its protein is CASSLGQGYSYEQYF.

The chain combines TRBV7-9 with TRBJ2-3, with 10 nucleotides matching TRBD2. CDR1 and CDR2 (germline): SEHNR, FQNEAQ (reference sequence). The CDR3 runs to 15 residues. Trimming cost V 0 bases and J 10 bases; bases outside gene matches: 7. The CDR3 loop reads CASSLAATSGTAQYF. DNA for the CDR3: TGTGCCAGCAGCTTAGCGGCCACTAGCGGGACCGCGCAGTATTTT.

This clonotype was picked up many times. CDR3 protein: CASIRASSGANVLTF. DNA of the CDR3: TGTGCCAGCATCCGGGCCTCCTCTGGGGCCAACGTCCTGACTTTC. J is TRBJ2-6 and V is TRBV7-2; D remains unclear. This CDR3 is 15 amino acids long. Germline values: CDR1 SGHTA, CDR2 FQGNSA. Trimming removed 7 bases from V and 0 bases from J, with 10 bases in between.

This clonotype has only a few counts. The chain uses TRBV6-2 or TRBV6-3 and TRBJ2-2, with 13 nucleotides matching TRBD2. V lost 6 bases to trimming and J lost 9 bases; unmatched junction nucleotides: 13. This CDR3 spans 17 amino acids. Germline CDR1 MNHEY, CDR2 SVGEGT. CDR3 bases: TGTGCCAGCAGGCTGACTAGCGGGAGGTCTGAGGAGAGGGAGCTGTTTTTT. It is translated as CASRLTSGRSEERELFF.

The chain joins TRBV6-1 to TRBJ2-4, with D possibly TRBD1 on 6 matching bases. Germline V gene data show CDR1 as MNHNS and CDR2 as SASEGT. The CDR3 loop spans 12 amino acids. V was shortened by 6 bases and J by 7 bases, with 10 bases between the two germline ends. The CDR3 is CASRSQGNIQYF. The CDR3 DNA reads TGTGCCAGCAGGTCACAGGGCAACATTCAGTACTTC.

This sequence joins TRBV18 and TRBJ2-2; D possibly corresponds to TRBD1 (6 bases). CDR3 length: 17 amino acids. In germline, CDR1 is KGHSH, CDR2 LQKENI. Deletions cut 4 bases from V and 6 bases from J, with 21 bases between. For the CDR3, the DNA is TGTGCCAGCTCACTCTCGACAGGCACATACGGATCCGGGGAGCTGTTTTTT. Its translation: CASSLSTGTYGSGELFF.

DNA of the CDR3: TGCGCCAGCAGCCAAGGGCGGGCCAAAAACATTCAGTACTTC. Protein: CASSQGRAKNIQYF. This chain connects TRBV4-1 to TRBJ2-4; D is unclear. The CDR3 extends over 14 amino acids. Germline V lookup: CDR1 MGHRA, CDR2 YSYEKL. Trimming cost V 1 base and J 1 base, with 5 bases left between them.

This clonotype appeared many times. This chain connects TRBV27 to TRBJ2-3, with D unclear. The length of the CDR3 is 12 residues. V lost 3 bases, J lost 2 bases, and 3 bases lay in between. Germline values: CDR1 MNHEY, CDR2 SMNVEV (reference sequence). The CDR3 DNA reads TGTGCCAGCAGTTTTAACACAGATACGCAGTATTTT. Translation: CASSFNTDTQYF.

The V and J genes are TRBV20-1 and TRBJ2-7; no reliable D call. V gave up 2 bases and J gave up 5 bases, with 13 bases separating them. CDR3 length equals 13 residues. The germline V gene encodes CDR1 DFQATT and CDR2 SNEGSKA (reference sequence). The CDR3 here is CSARSSFLDEQYF. CDR3 in DNA: TGCAGTGCTAGAAGCAGTTTCCTCGACGAGCAGTACTTC.

This clonotype was seen at least ten times. The V gene is TRBV14, the J gene TRBJ2-1; no clear D. The CDR3 totals 13 residues. Deletions cut 1 base from V and 6 bases from J, with 7 bases between. From germline, CDR1 is SGHDN and CDR2 FVKESK. In DNA, the CDR3 is TGTGCCAGCAGCCAAGGGCGGCCCAATGAGCAGTTCTTC. It yields the protein CASSQGRPNEQFF.

This clonotype was counted only a few times. The chain has TRBV28 and TRBJ1-4, with D unclear. Trimming stripped 6 bases from V and 10 bases from J, with 21 bases between. Per germline, CDR1 MDHEN and CDR2 SYDVKM. The CDR3 is 15 residues long. CDR3 DNA sequence: TGTGCCAGCAGCCTCCCGGCACTAATTGGTCGAAAACTGTTTTTT. This translates into CASSLPALIGRKLFF.

This clonotype was seen at least ten times. This CDR3 is CASSYPGGASNEQFF. The CDR3, as DNA: TGTGCCAGCAGTTACCCGGGGGGGGCCTCCAATGAGCAGTTCTTC. This rearrangement joins TRBV6-6 to TRBJ2-1; 8 nucleotides match TRBD2. V lost 2 bases to trimming and J lost 6 bases; unmatched junction nucleotides: 6. Germline V CDR1 and CDR2: MNHNY, SVGAGI (reference sequence). This CDR3 comprises 15 residues.